This T cell receptor (beta chain) was sequenced in a study of T cell repertoires in cytomegalovirus infection. Looking at the study overall: Evidence of both CMV infection and a matching HLA type came from public TCR beta signatures.

Germline values: CDR1 SGHVS, CDR2 FNYEAQ. The V end lost 1 base, the J end lost 8 bases, and 20 bases lay between the germline ends. The CDR3 is made up of 16 amino acids. This clonotype was counted many times. In TCRdb, the reads were re-called with MiXCR into one record per CDR3 protein. The sample includes about 740,000 distinct CDR3 sequences, less than 40% of them seen just once. Sequenced material: PBMCs. The chain carries TRBV7-6 and TRBJ1-2; D is unresolved. The sequence derives from a human donor in good health (CMV status not recorded). Some clones in this sample may be carry-over from other donors' samples. This CDR3 is CASSLEGRTALKGYTF. The CDR3 DNA is TGTGCCAGCAGCTTAGAAGGCAGGACCGCCTTGAAGGGCTACACCTTC.